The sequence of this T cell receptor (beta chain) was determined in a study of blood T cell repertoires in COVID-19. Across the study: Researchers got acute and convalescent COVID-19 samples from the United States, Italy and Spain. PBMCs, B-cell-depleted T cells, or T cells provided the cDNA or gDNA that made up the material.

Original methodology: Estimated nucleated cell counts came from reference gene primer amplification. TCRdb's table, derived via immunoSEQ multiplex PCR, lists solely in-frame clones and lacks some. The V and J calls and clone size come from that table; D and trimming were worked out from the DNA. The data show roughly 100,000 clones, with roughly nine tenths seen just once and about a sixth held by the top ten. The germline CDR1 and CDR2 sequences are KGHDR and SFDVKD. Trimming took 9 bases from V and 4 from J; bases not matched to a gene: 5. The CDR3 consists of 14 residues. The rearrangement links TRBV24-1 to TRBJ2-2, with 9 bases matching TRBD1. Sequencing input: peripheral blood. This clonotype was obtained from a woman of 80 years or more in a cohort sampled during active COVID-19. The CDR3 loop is CATGGGQGTGELFF. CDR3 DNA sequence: TGTGCCACCGGTGGGGGACAGGGCACCGGGGAGCTGTTTTTT.